The 24 T cell receptor beta chains below were found in one sample sequenced in a study of blood T cell repertoires in COVID-19. Clones were read by immunoSEQ multiplex PCR, and TCRdb kept only the in-frame ones, dropping some. Of approximately 230,000 clones listed, less than 90% are singletons. Sequencing was done on a sample of peripheral blood. All receptors derive from a man aged 25-45 years with active or convalescent COVID-19.

The chain carries TRBV11-2 and TRBJ2-3; 7 bases match TRBD1. The CDR3 spans 14 residues. CDR1 is SGHAT and CDR2 is FQNNGV in the germline V gene. Unmatched junction bases numbered 3, after V lost 2 bases and J lost 4 bases. In nucleotides, the CDR3 is TGTGCCAGCAGCTTAAACAGGGGATCAGATACGCAGTATTTT. It translates to CASSLNRGSDTQYF.

This clone has just a few counts. V usage is TRBV28 and J usage is TRBJ1-5; D is unclear. The CDR3 contains 16 residues. Germline V gene lookup returns CDR1 MDHEN and CDR2 SYDVKM. V shed 5 bases and J shed 0 bases, with 14 bases lying between them. The CDR3 sequence: CASSHGRRGSNQPQHF. The DNA for the CDR3 is TGTGCCAGCAGTCATGGGAGACGGGGTAGCAATCAGCCCCAGCATTTT.

The chain has TRBV7-2 and TRBJ2-3; 7 positions match TRBD2. From germline, CDR1 is SGHTA and CDR2 FQGNSA. The CDR3 runs to 14 residues. Trimming took 5 bases from V and 1 from J; bases not matched to a gene: 3. CDR3 DNA sequence: TGTGCCAGCAGCGCCCTAGCGGGCACAGATACGCAGTATTTT. Its protein product is CASSALAGTDTQYF.

The V gene is TRBV4-2, the J gene TRBJ2-7, with D possibly TRBD1 on 5 matching bases. Trimming cost V 4 bases and J 2 bases, with 12 bases left between them. The germline gives CDR1 LGHNA, CDR2 YNFKEQ. The CDR3 has 14 amino acids. The CDR3 sequence is CASSPNRLTYEQYF. CDR3 in DNA: TGTGCCAGCAGCCCTAACAGGTTAACCTACGAGCAGTACTTC.

The chain combines TRBV4-3 with TRBJ1-5; D call uncertain. Trimming stripped 4 bases from V and 4 bases from J, with 14 bases between. Germline V gene lookup returns CDR1 LGHNA and CDR2 YSLEER. The CDR3 runs 15 residues. CDR3 loop: CASSRFRDGNQPQHF. As DNA, the CDR3 is TGCGCCAGCAGCCGATTCCGGGATGGGAATCAGCCCCAGCATTTT.

This chain links TRBV6-5 with TRBJ2-7; D might be TRBD1 (5 bases). The V gene's germline CDR1 is MNHEY and CDR2 SVGAGI. V was trimmed by 6 bases and J by 5 bases, leaving 14 bases between them. The CDR3 runs to 13 residues. As DNA, the CDR3 is TGTGCCAGCAGCGTAAAGGGGTCGGACGAGCAGTACTTC. Translating it yields CASSVKGSDEQYF.

This chain joins TRBV2 and TRBJ2-1; D is possibly TRBD2 (5 bases). This CDR3 comprises 13 residues. The germline V gene encodes CDR1 SNHLY and CDR2 FYNNEI. Trimming removed 1 base from V and 8 bases from J, with 9 bases in between. The CDR3 region has the DNA TGTGCCAGCAGTGAAGGCTGGGAGTATGAGCAGTTCTTC. As protein: CASSEGWEYEQFF.

This clone has more than one count but fewer than ten. The CDR3 DNA reads as TGTGCCAGCAGCTTGGCCGGCGGATACTCCTACGAGCAGTACTTC. The encoded protein is CASSLAGGYSYEQYF. The J gene is TRBJ2-7, the V gene TRBV5-5; no definite D call. Per germline, CDR1 SGHKS and CDR2 YYEKEE (reference sequence). Between the trimmed V and J ends, which lost 0 bases and 0 bases, there was a span of 10 bases. The CDR3 covers 15 residues.

The chain has TRBV10-1 and TRBJ2-1; 8 bases map to TRBD1. Per the germline V gene, CDR1 is WNHNN and CDR2 is SYGVQD (reference sequence). The V gene end was trimmed by 3 bases and the J gene end by 1 base; junction bases not matched to a gene: 5. The CDR3 sequence is 16 residues long. For the CDR3, the DNA is TGCGCCAGCAGTGACCCTGACAGGGGTTCCTACAATGAGCAGTTCTTC. Protein: CASSDPDRGSYNEQFF.

The rearrangement uses TRBV25-1 and TRBJ2-4; tentatively, D is TRBD2 (6 bases). CDR3 length equals 14 residues. Trimming took 4 bases from V and 6 from J, leaving 13 bases between them. Germline values: CDR1 MGHDK, CDR2 SYGVNS. This chain's CDR3 is CASSAAKEGNIQYF. Here the CDR3 DNA reads TGTGCCAGCAGTGCAGCAAAGGAGGGAAACATTCAGTACTTC.

V usage is TRBV7-8 and J usage is TRBJ1-2, with D maybe TRBD1 (6 bases). Germline CDR1 reads SGHVS; CDR2 reads FQNEAQ. The V and J ends lost 1 base and 7 bases respectively, with 13 bases between them. This CDR3 is built from 14 residues. The CDR3 loop reads CASSLGAGALGYTF. CDR3 DNA sequence: TGTGCCAGCAGCTTAGGGGCAGGGGCTCTTGGCTACACCTTC.

This clone was picked up a small number of times. The rearrangement joins TRBV6-2 or TRBV6-3 to TRBJ2-3; 13 bases map to TRBD2. The CDR3 loop spans 15 amino acids. Germline trimming cut 2 bases from V and 4 bases from J; bases unmatched to any gene: 0. Germline V CDR1 and CDR2: MNHEY, SVGEGT. In DNA, the CDR3 is TGTGCCAGCAGTTACACTAGCGGGGGGGCAGATACGCAGTATTTT. It specifies CASSYTSGGADTQYF.

The chain employs TRBV7-2 and TRBJ2-4; TRBD2 matches at 8 bases. Germline values: CDR1 SGHTA, CDR2 FQGNSA. The J segment lost 0 bases and the V segment lost 8 bases, leaving 6 bases of the junction unmatched. CDR3 length equals 15 residues. The DNA for the CDR3 is TGTGCCAGCGATACGGGGGGGGTAGCCAAAAACATTCAGTACTTC. This translates into CASDTGGVAKNIQYF.

This clone was seen a few times. The chain carries TRBV7-8 and TRBJ2-1, with 7 positions matching TRBD2. The V gene's germline CDR1 is SGHVS and CDR2 FQNEAQ. There are 15 residues in the CDR3. V was pared by 1 base and J by 7 bases, with 7 bases of the junction left unmatched. The CDR3 DNA is TGTGCCAGCAGCTTAGTTGGGAGAGCGGGGAATGAGCAGTTCTTC. This codes for CASSLVGRAGNEQFF.

The chain uses TRBV6-5 and TRBJ1-6; D possibly corresponds to TRBD1 (6 bases). The CDR3 length is 15 residues. Germline V gene sequence: CDR1 MNHEY, CDR2 SVGAGI. V lost 8 bases and J lost 2, with 13 bases in between. The CDR3 region has the DNA TGTGCCAGCGAACAGGGTTCAACCTATAATTCACCCCTCCACTTT. Protein: CASEQGSTYNSPLHF.

The chain uses TRBV28 and TRBJ1-5; TRBD1 might be the D (5 bases). CDR3 length: 13 amino acids. The germline V and J ends were trimmed by 3 bases and 7 bases, with 10 bases remaining between them. CDR1 is MDHEN, CDR2 SYDVKM, per germline. This chain's CDR3 is CASSFRGSQPQHF. The CDR3 DNA is TGTGCCAGCAGTTTCCGGGGGTCACAGCCCCAGCATTTT.

The J gene is TRBJ2-5, the V gene TRBV3-1 (or the pseudogene TRBV3-2); no clear D gene. The CDR3 runs 13 residues. Germline V CDR1 and CDR2: LGHDT, YNNKEL (reference sequence). Between the trimmed V and J ends, which lost 4 bases and 3 bases, there was a span of 9 bases. The CDR3 DNA follows: TGTGCCAGCAGCCCCAGCGAGAAAGAGACCCAGTACTTC. Translated: CASSPSEKETQYF.

The CDR3 here is CASSLVGQGKDTQYF. In nucleotides, the CDR3 is TGTGCCAGCAGCTTAGTAGGGCAGGGAAAAGATACGCAGTATTTT. V gene TRBV7-6 combines with J gene TRBJ2-3; a weak D match, TRBD1 (5 bases). Trimming pared 1 base from V and 5 bases from J, leaving 13 bases between. Per germline, CDR1 SGHVS and CDR2 FNYEAQ. The CDR3 is 15 amino acids.

This clone was found a few times. The chain uses TRBV6-5 and TRBJ1-1, with unresolved D. Deletions cut 0 bases from V and 2 bases from J, with 10 bases between. The CDR3 length is 15 residues. Germline-derived CDR1 and CDR2 are MNHEY and SVGAGI. The CDR3 region has the DNA TGTGCCAGCAGTTACTCCCAGGCAGTCAACACTGAAGCTTTCTTT. It encodes CASSYSQAVNTEAFF.

J is TRBJ2-7 and V is TRBV6-5, with 11 bases that match TRBD2. Germline CDR1 reads MNHEY; CDR2 reads SVGAGI. The J segment lost 2 bases and the V segment lost 4 bases, leaving 4 bases of the junction unmatched. The CDR3 consists of 15 residues. The CDR3 sequence is CASSSLAGGTYEQYF. In DNA form, the CDR3 reads TGTGCCAGCAGTTCCCTAGCGGGGGGAACCTACGAGCAGTACTTC.

V usage is TRBV6-1 and J usage is TRBJ1-4, with unresolved D. This CDR3 has 12 amino acids. Germline CDR1 is MNHNS and CDR2 is SASEGT. V gave up 2 bases and J gave up 13 bases, with 11 bases separating them. CDR3 DNA: TGTGCCAGCAGTGAACGCGGGAATAGACTGTTTTTT. This gives the protein CASSERGNRLFF.

This clone was picked up one time. The chain combines TRBV30 with TRBJ1-1; unclear D gene. This CDR3 has 13 amino acids. V lost 0 bases and J lost 0, with 5 bases in between. The germline gives CDR1 GTSNPN, CDR2 SVGIG (reference sequence). The CDR3 nucleotides read TGTGCCTGGAGTGTACTTATGAACACTGAAGCTTTCTTT. It yields the protein CAWSVLMNTEAFF.

This chain joins TRBV2 and TRBJ1-1, with D possibly matching TRBD1 (5 bases). The CDR3 length is 14 residues. Germline V gene sequence: CDR1 SNHLY, CDR2 FYNNEI. With 7 bases removed from V and 6 bases from J, the gap between germline ends came to 18 bases. In DNA form, the CDR3 reads TGTGCCAGCAAACGCGTAGTCCAGGGTTCTGAAGCTTTCTTT. It yields the protein CASKRVVQGSEAFF.

The chain uses TRBV4-3 and TRBJ2-3, with 7 bases fitting TRBD2. The CDR3 spans 16 residues. Trimming cost V 5 bases and J 2 bases; bases outside gene matches: 10. The germline V gene has CDR1 LGHNA and CDR2 YSLEER. The CDR3: CASSTQRGLFTDTQYF. The CDR3 DNA follows: TGCGCCAGCAGCACCCAGCGGGGCCTTTTCACAGATACGCAGTATTTT.